A selection of T cell receptor beta chains follows, all from one sample in a study of shared clonotypes between healthy human individuals. The repertoire was sequenced with immunoSEQ multiplex PCR; TCRdb's copy has only in-frame clones and lacks some. The data contain about 1,500,000 clones, 96% of them singletons. Input material: naive CD4+ T cells sorted from blood. The receptors derive from a man aged 25 to 45 in good health. Both conserved end residues are part of each CDR3. D genes are given only for firm matches. Part of the rows lack a size; the others show once, few, many or a class for expanded clones.

V	size	J	D	DNA	CDR3
TRBV27	.	TRBJ1-2	.	TGTGCCAGCAAAGCCCAGGGGGGCTACACCTTC	CASKAQGGYTF
TRBV29-1	.	TRBJ2-1	.	TGCAGCGTTGATGGGATAGCCCCCTACAATGAGCAGTTCTTC	CSVDGIAPYNEQFF
TRBV6-6	.	TRBJ2-1	.	TGTGCCAGCAGTTACGATAATGAGCAGTTCTTC	CASSYDNEQFF
TRBV20-1	.	TRBJ1-1	.	TGCAGTGCCTGTGGGAACACTGAAGCTTTCTTT	CSACGNTEAFF
TRBV2	.	TRBJ2-3	TRBD2	TGTGCCAGCAGAGGACTAGCGGGCCGTTTT	CASRGLAGRF
TRBV18	.	TRBJ1-1	.	TGTGCCAGCTCACCAAGAAGGGAGGTAGCTTTCTTT	CASSPRREVAFF
TRBV2	.	TRBJ1-2	.	TGTGCCAGCAGTGCTCTACGGGACACCGGCAGGGGCTACACCTTC	CASSALRDTGRGYTF
TRBV29-1	.	TRBJ2-1	.	TGCAGCGCCGGAGGTGAGCAGTTCTTC	CSAGGEQFF
TRBV5-4	.	TRBJ2-1	TRBD1	TGTGCCAGCAGCTTTAGGACAGGGGGTTATGAGCAGTTCTTC	CASSFRTGGYEQFF
TRBV18	.	TRBJ1-2	.	TGTGCCAGCTCAACAGACAAAACCTATGGCTACACCTTC	CASSTDKTYGYTF
TRBV5-3	.	TRBJ2-1	.	TGTGCCAGAAGCGCCGGGGCTCAGCGGAACAATGAGCAGTTCTTC	CARSAGAQRNNEQFF
TRBV29-1	.	TRBJ1-4	.	TGCAGCGTACTCACGACTGCAACTAATGAAAAACTGTTTTTT	CSVLTTATNEKLFF
TRBV2	.	TRBJ2-7	TRBD1	TGTGCCAGCTCCGGGACAGGTACCTACGAGCAGTACTTC	CASSGTGTYEQYF
TRBV19	.	TRBJ1-5	TRBD1	TGTGCCAGTAGTATAACAGGGGCCCCCAATCAGCCCCAGCATTTT	CASSITGAPNQPQHF
TRBV28	.	TRBJ1-5	TRBD1	TGTGCCAGCAGTTTCCCTGACAGGGGGCATCAGCCCCAGCATTTT	CASSFPDRGHQPQHF
TRBV6-1	.	TRBJ2-1	TRBD2	TGTGCCAGCAGTGCGCAAGGGAGGGCACGCAATGAGCAGTTCTTC	CASSAQGRARNEQFF
TRBV9	once	TRBJ2-2	TRBD2	TGTGCCAGCAGCGTAGGCGGGAGGTTAAACACCGGGGAGCTGTTTTTT	CASSVGGRLNTGELFF
TRBV7-9	.	TRBJ1-5	TRBD1	TGTGCCAGCAGCGGAAGACAGGGAAATCAGCCCCAGCATTTT	CASSGRQGNQPQHF
TRBV7-2	.	TRBJ2-5	TRBD2	TGTGCCAGCAGCCTGGGGGGACTAGCGGGACTAGAGACCCAGTACTTC	CASSLGGLAGLETQYF
TRBV28	.	TRBJ2-1	.	TGTGCCAGCAGTCCGGTAGCGGCAGGAGGGAATGAGCAGTTCTTC	CASSPVAAGGNEQFF
TRBV7-7	.	TRBJ2-5	TRBD1	TGTGCCAGCAGCTCCAGGGGGCGAGGAGAGACCCAGTACTTC	CASSSRGRGETQYF
TRBV9	.	TRBJ2-7	.	TGTGCCAGCAGCGTAAGGCCCTCTAGCGTTCGAGGATCTTACGAGCAGTACTTC	CASSVRPSSVRGSYEQYF
TRBV14	.	TRBJ1-2	TRBD1	TGTGCCAGCAGCCAGGACAGGGGTGGAGGCTACACCTTC	CASSQDRGGGYTF